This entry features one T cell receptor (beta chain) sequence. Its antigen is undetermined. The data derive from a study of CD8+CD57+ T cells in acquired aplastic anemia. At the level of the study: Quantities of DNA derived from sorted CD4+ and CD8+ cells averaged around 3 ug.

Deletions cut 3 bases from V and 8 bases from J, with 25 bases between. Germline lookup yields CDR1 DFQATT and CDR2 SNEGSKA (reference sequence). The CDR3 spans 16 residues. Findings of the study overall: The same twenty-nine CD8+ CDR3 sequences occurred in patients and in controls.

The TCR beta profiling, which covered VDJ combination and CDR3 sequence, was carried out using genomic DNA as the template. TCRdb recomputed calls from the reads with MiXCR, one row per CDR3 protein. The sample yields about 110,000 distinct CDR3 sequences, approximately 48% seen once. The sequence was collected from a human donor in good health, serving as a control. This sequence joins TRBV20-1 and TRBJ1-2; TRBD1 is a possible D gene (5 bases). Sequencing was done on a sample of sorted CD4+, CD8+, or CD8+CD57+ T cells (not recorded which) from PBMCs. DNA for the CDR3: TGCAGTGCTAGCCCAGGGCAGGGAAGATGGGCTGCGGGCTACACCTTC. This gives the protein CSASPGQGRWAAGYTF.